This is a list of T cell receptor beta chains from one sample in a study of regulatory T cells in long-lasting Graves disease. One entry per CDR3 protein results from TCRdb running MiXCR on the multiplex PCR reads. The sample holds 350,000 to 500,000 distinct CDR3 sequences, around 20% seen once. The material sequenced was peripheral blood mononuclear cells (PBMCs), taken when the disease was refractory, from a patient treated with antithyroid drugs. These receptors all come from a female donor with Graves disease. Each CDR3 is given with its conserved first and last residue. Clone size is given for some rows only: seen once, a few or many times, or a class if the clone is expanded.

size	J	V	CDR3
.	TRBJ1-2	TRBV4-1	CASSQGPRDNYGYTF
many	TRBJ2-7	TRBV28	CASSLFRLTTSYEQYF
many	TRBJ2-7	TRBV30	CAWSASMGQQYF
many	TRBJ2-7	TRBV27	CASSFGPEDEQYF
.	TRBJ2-1	TRBV20-1	CSARGLAGGGAYNEQFF
many	TRBJ2-7	TRBV27	CASSPAIPGLALEQYF
few	TRBJ1-5	TRBV3-1	CASSQSEGLDQPQHF
.	TRBJ1-3	TRBV5-8	CASSLRAGVGNTIYF
many	TRBJ1-2	TRBV5-6	CASSLRHLNYGYTF
many	TRBJ2-5	TRBV27	CASSRRTSGSPYQETQYF
many	TRBJ1-5	TRBV12-3/TRBV12-4	CASSFRTGGMSNQPQHF
.	TRBJ1-3	TRBV5-4	CASSLLPREGNTIYF
.	TRBJ2-7	TRBV20-1	CSASGGLAGAEQYF
.	TRBJ2-2	TRBV4-1	CASSLRAENTGELFF
many	TRBJ1-2	TRBV20-1	CSATGQTNYGYTF
.	TRBJ2-2	TRBV7-9	CASSLKGRTVNTGELFF
few	TRBJ2-2	TRBV4-1	CASSQPGLAHLKSTGELFF
many	TRBJ2-5	TRBV13	CASSLESDLETQYF
.	TRBJ2-7	TRBV28	CASSPLGQGGEQYF
few	TRBJ1-5	TRBV7-4	CASSLEKGADPVGYQPQHF
.	TRBJ2-3	TRBV5-5	CASSVRGPNPDTQYF
few	TRBJ2-6	TRBV20-1	CSARPGVRSSGANVLTF
many	TRBJ2-5	TRBV20-1	CSARGMGETQYF
few	TRBJ2-1	TRBV12-5	CASGPDTSEQFF
many	TRBJ2-7	TRBV18	CASSPPSREGEQYF
.	TRBJ2-5	TRBV6-1	CASREQGGFTGRERGQETQYF
many	TRBJ2-7	TRBV28	CASRSDGSGSYEQYF
few	TRBJ1-2	TRBV5-1	CASSLGDIFDGYTF
many	TRBJ2-5	TRBV6-1	CASSEGEAYQETQYF
.	TRBJ1-5	TRBV20-1	CSPLRLRNSNQPQHF
once	TRBJ1-1	TRBV2	CASREDRVTPEAFF
few	TRBJ1-2	TRBV11-3	CASSSRPQPGYTF
many	TRBJ2-7	TRBV29-1	CSARGQGRHEQYF
many	TRBJ2-7	TRBV29-1	CSALGQGASEQYF
few	TRBJ1-1	TRBV7-9	CASSTTVTEAFF
.	TRBJ1-1	TRBV10-3	CAISWDRGRAFF
few	TRBJ2-7	TRBV28	CASSLYRTYEQYF
many	TRBJ1-2	TRBV7-2	CASSSPGSQRWGYTF
many	TRBJ2-5	TRBV20-1	CSARAGVETQYF
once	TRBJ2-3	TRBV28	CASSSSDGRADTQYF
.	TRBJ2-3	TRBV12-3/TRBV12-4	CASSSGTYKGDTQYF
few	TRBJ1-3	TRBV18	CASSPTVSGNTIYF
few	TRBJ2-1	TRBV5-5	CASSLTGEEEQFF
many	TRBJ2-7	TRBV28	CASSLPLRGRDKLSYEQYF
.	TRBJ2-7	TRBV30	CAWSSGQGWTEQYF
few	TRBJ2-7	TRBV6-1	CASQLVDEQYF
many	TRBJ1-6	TRBV15	CATSGGQGGNSPLHF
.	TRBJ2-1	TRBV28	CATLDWSSYNEQFF
many	TRBJ2-5	TRBV6-5	CASSYSRRLRRETQYF
few	TRBJ2-1	TRBV19	CASSPSGTSGTYNEQFF
.	TRBJ1-5	TRBV9	CASSVGPIYGNQPQHF
.	TRBJ2-5	TRBV29-1	CSGLSRESGTQYF